A selection of T cell receptor beta chains follows, all from one sample in a study of CD8+ T cells in alopecia areata. The method was immunoSEQ multiplex PCR; TCRdb's version includes in-frame clones alone and lacks a portion of them. The table has fewer than 350,000 clones, 58% seen once. The sample consisted of CD4+ T cells sorted from blood, taken at week 24, from a patient treated with tofacitinib. These TCRs come from a human donor with alopecia areata. The CDR3 runs from the conserved cysteine through the conserved F or W. D genes are given only for firm matches. The listing skips clone size in some rows; elsewhere it reads once, few, many or a size class.

TRBV29-1	-	18	-	TRBJ1-2	CSVYTPRRRPVLFYGYTF	TGCAGCGTCTACACCCCGCGGCGCCGTCCTGTCCTCTTCTATGGCTACACCTTC
TRBV5-4	-	14	-	TRBJ1-6	CASSSGDGYSPLHF	TGTGCCAGCAGCTCGGGGGATGGGTATTCACCCCTCCACTTT
TRBV7-9	-	14	-	TRBJ1-4	CASSFRDSPRKLFF	TGTGCCAGCAGCTTCCGGGATTCCCCAAGGAAACTGTTTTTT
TRBV5-1	-	17	-	TRBJ2-5	CASSLGRDVRGQETQYF	TGCGCCAGCAGCTTGGGAAGGGACGTAAGGGGCCAAGAGACCCAGTACTTC
TRBV19	-	14	-	TRBJ2-2	CASSAPGYTGELFF	TGTGCCAGTAGTGCGCCGGGCTACACCGGGGAGCTGTTTTTT
TRBV2	-	13	-	TRBJ2-2	CASSLQGTGELFF	TGTGCCAGCAGTCTGCAGGGAACCGGGGAGCTGTTTTTT
TRBV7-8	TRBD1	14	-	TRBJ1-2	CASSPKQGAVGYTF	TGTGCCAGCAGCCCAAAACAGGGGGCGGTTGGCTACACCTTC
TRBV29-1	TRBD1	14	few	TRBJ2-2	CSANRGRNTGELFF	TGCAGCGCCAACAGGGGGCGAAACACCGGGGAGCTGTTTTTT
TRBV6-5	-	14	-	TRBJ1-4	CASSRQQGSEKLFF	TGTGCCAGCAGTCGTCAACAGGGATCTGAAAAACTGTTTTTT
TRBV29-1	-	11	few	TRBJ2-4	CSVVGQNIQYF	TGCAGCGTTGTGGGCCAGAACATTCAGTACTTC
TRBV7-9	-	15	few	TRBJ1-4	CASSPGPSRNEKLFF	TGTGCCAGCAGCCCCGGACCGAGCCGTAATGAAAAACTGTTTTTT
TRBV5-1	-	12	-	TRBJ2-3	CASSLNTYTQYF	TGCGCCAGCAGCTTGAATACCTATACGCAGTATTTT
TRBV28	-	14	once	TRBJ1-5	CASSSGNSNQPQHF	TGTGCCAGCAGTTCCGGCAATAGCAATCAGCCCCAGCATTTT
TRBV28	-	15	-	TRBJ2-3	CASSYEGRGLDTQYF	TGTGCCAGCAGTTATGAGGGACGGGGATTAGATACGCAGTATTTT
TRBV30	TRBD2	15	-	TRBJ2-7	CAWKRFPGLNYEQYF	TGTGCCTGGAAGAGGTTCCCGGGACTAAACTACGAGCAGTACTTC
TRBV6-1	-	13	-	TRBJ1-6	CASSEIGRSPLHF	TGTGCCAGCAGTGAAATTGGGCGTTCACCCCTCCACTTT
TRBV9	-	12	-	TRBJ1-2	CASSPSFGGYTF	TGTGCCAGCAGCCCCTCTTTTGGAGGCTACACCTTC
TRBV5-1	TRBD2	13	-	TRBJ2-7	CASSNPTSSEQYF	TGCGCCAGCAGCAACCCGACTAGCTCCGAGCAGTACTTC
TRBV7-2	TRBD2	17	once	TRBJ2-3	CASSLTSSGGGTDTQYF	TGTGCCAGCAGCTTAACTTCTAGCGGGGGTGGCACAGATACGCAGTATTTT
TRBV7-2	-	16	-	TRBJ1-2	CASSLARQVFKEGYTF	TGTGCCAGCAGCTTAGCGCGGCAGGTTTTTAAGGAAGGCTACACCTTC
TRBV29-1	TRBD1	12	-	TRBJ2-7	CSAMDRVDEQYF	TGCAGCGCTATGGACAGGGTGGACGAGCAGTACTTC
TRBV2	-	15	-	TRBJ2-1	CASSVLGSYYNEQFF	TGTGCCAGCAGTGTATTAGGCAGTTACTACAATGAGCAGTTCTTC
TRBV5-1	-	13	-	TRBJ2-1	CASSLALYNEQFF	TGCGCCAGCAGCTTGGCCCTATACAATGAGCAGTTCTTC
TRBV30	-	14	-	TRBJ1-6	CAWGKGPKNSPLHF	TGTGCCTGGGGCAAGGGACCGAAAAATTCACCCCTCCACTTT
TRBV29-1	TRBD1	13	-	TRBJ1-4	CSVRQGGNEKLFF	TGCAGCGTAAGACAGGGGGGTAATGAAAAACTGTTTTTT
TRBV6-1	-	15	-	TRBJ2-6	CASSFDSSGANVLTF	TGTGCCAGCAGTTTCGACAGCTCTGGGGCCAACGTCCTGACTTTC
TRBV5-6	TRBD1	16	-	TRBJ1-2	CASSGYLGQANYGYTF	TGTGCCAGCAGCGGGTACTTGGGACAGGCTAACTATGGCTACACCTTC
TRBV30	-	16	-	TRBJ1-5	CAWSLALLDQNQPQHF	TGTGCCTGGAGCCTGGCTTTACTCGACCAAAATCAGCCCCAGCATTTT
TRBV7-2	-	13	-	TRBJ2-5	CASSLAGSETQYF	TGTGCCAGCAGCTTAGCGGGGTCAGAGACCCAGTACTTC
TRBV7-9	TRBD1	16	-	TRBJ1-1	CASSLAGGNYDTEAFF	TGTGCCAGCAGCTTGGCAGGGGGCAATTACGACACTGAAGCTTTCTTT
TRBV7-9	-	13	-	TRBJ1-1	CASSLDVATEAFF	TGTGCCAGCAGCCTGGACGTGGCCACTGAAGCTTTCTTT
TRBV2	-	14	-	TRBJ2-7	CASSAGSFSYEQYF	TGTGCCAGCAGTGCAGGGTCCTTCTCCTACGAGCAGTACTTC
TRBV5-4	-	14	-	TRBJ1-2	CASSSPASNYGYTF	TGTGCCAGCAGCAGTCCCGCCTCTAACTATGGCTACACCTTC
TRBV9	-	14	-	TRBJ2-1	CASSVLDSYNEQFF	TGTGCCAGCAGCGTACTGGACTCCTACAATGAGCAGTTCTTC
TRBV25-1	-	14	-	TRBJ1-4	CASSETGWDEKLFF	TGTGCCAGCAGTGAAACAGGGTGGGATGAAAAACTGTTTTTT
TRBV4-1	-	14	-	TRBJ1-4	CASSQLAPNEKLFF	TGCGCCAGCAGCCAGTTGGCGCCTAATGAAAAACTGTTTTTT
TRBV5-5	-	13	few	TRBJ1-5	CASSLAWEDPQHF	TGTGCCAGCAGCTTGGCGTGGGAAGATCCCCAGCATTTT
TRBV9	TRBD1	13	-	TRBJ1-2	CASSVADRGPYTF	TGTGCCAGCAGCGTAGCGGACAGGGGCCCCTACACCTTC